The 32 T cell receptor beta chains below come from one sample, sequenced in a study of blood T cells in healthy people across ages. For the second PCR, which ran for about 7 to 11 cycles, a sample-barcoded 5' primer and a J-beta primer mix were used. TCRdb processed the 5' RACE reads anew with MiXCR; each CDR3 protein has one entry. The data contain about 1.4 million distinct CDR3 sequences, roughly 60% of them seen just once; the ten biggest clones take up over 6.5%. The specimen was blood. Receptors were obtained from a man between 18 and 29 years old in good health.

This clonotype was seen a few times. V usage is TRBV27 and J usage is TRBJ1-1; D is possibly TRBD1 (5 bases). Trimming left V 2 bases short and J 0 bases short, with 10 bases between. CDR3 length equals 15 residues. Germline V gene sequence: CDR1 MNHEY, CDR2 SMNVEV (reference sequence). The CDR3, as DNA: TGTGCCAGCAGTTTACTCCAGGGCATGAACACTGAAGCTTTCTTT. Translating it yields CASSLLQGMNTEAFF.

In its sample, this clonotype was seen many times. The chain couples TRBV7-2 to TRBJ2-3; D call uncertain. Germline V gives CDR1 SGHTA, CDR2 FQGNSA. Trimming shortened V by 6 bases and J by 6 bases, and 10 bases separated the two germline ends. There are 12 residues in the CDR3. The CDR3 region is CASSGISDTQYF. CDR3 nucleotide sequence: TGTGCCAGCAGTGGCATTTCCGATACGCAGTATTTT. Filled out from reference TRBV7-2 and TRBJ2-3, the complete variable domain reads GAGVSQSPSNKVTEKGKDVELRCDPISGHTALYWYRQSLGQGLEFLIYFQGNSAPDKSGLPSDRFSAERTGGSVSTLTIQRTQQEDSAVYLCASSGISDTQYFGPGTRLTVL.

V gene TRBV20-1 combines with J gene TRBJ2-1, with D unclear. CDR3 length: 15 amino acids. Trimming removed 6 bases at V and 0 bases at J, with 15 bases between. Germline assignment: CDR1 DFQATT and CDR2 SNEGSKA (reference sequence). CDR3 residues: CSALDSLSSYNEQFF. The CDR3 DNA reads TGCAGTGCCTTAGACTCCCTTAGCTCCTACAATGAGCAGTTCTTC.

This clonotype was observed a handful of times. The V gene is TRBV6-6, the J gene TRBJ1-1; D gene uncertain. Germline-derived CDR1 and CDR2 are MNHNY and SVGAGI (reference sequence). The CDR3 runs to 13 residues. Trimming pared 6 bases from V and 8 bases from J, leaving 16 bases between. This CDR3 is CASSLSPFGEAFF. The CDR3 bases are TGTGCCAGCAGCCTAAGTCCATTCGGCGAAGCTTTCTTT.

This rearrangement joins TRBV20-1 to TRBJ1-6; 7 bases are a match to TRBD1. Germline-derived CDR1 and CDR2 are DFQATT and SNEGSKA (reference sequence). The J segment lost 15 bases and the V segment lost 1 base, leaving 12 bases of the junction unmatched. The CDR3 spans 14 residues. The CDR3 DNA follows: TGCAGTGCTAGAGTAGGGGGCCCCGGATGGGACCTCCACTTT. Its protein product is CSARVGGPGWDLHF.

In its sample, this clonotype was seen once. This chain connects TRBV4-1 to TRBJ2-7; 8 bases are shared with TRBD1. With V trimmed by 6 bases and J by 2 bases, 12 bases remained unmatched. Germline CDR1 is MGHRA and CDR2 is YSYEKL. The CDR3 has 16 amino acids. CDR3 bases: TGCGCCAGCAGTTCCTCCTCCCGGGACAGGACCTACGAGCAGTACTTC. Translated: CASSSSSRDRTYEQYF.

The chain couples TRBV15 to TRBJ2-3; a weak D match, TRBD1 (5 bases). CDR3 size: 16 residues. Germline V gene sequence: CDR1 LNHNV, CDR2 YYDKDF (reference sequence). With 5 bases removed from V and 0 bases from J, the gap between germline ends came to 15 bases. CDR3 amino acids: CATSVGRYSSTDTQYF. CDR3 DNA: TGTGCCACCAGCGTGGGGCGATACTCTAGCACAGATACGCAGTATTTT. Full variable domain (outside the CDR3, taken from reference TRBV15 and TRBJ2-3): DAMVIQNPRYQVTQFGKPVTLSCSQTLNHNVMYWYQQKSSQAPKLLFHYYDKDFNNEADTPDNFQSRRPNTSFCFLDIRSPGLGDTAMYLCATSVGRYSSTDTQYFGPGTRLTVL.

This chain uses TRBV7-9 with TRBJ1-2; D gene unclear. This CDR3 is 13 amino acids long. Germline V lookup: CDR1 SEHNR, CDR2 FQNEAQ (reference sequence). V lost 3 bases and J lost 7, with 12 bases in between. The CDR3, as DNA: TGTGCCAGCAGCTTTGGCAGTCCAGCTGGCTACACCTTC. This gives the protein CASSFGSPAGYTF. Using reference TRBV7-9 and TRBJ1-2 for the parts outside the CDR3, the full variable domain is DTGVSQNPRHKITKRGQNVTFRCDPISEHNRLYWYRQTLGQGPEFLTYFQNEAQLEKSRLLSDRFSAERPKGSFSTLEIQRTEQGDSAMYLCASSFGSPAGYTFGSGTRLTVV.

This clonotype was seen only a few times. CDR3 amino acids: CASSPMDSQAYGYTF. For the CDR3, the DNA is TGCGCCAGCAGCCCAATGGACAGCCAGGCCTATGGCTACACCTTC. The chain links TRBV5-1 to TRBJ1-2, with D perhaps matching TRBD1 (6 bases). Germline CDR1 SGHRS, CDR2 YFSETQ. V dropped 4 bases and J dropped 4 bases, with 17 bases sitting between them. The CDR3 sequence is 15 residues long.

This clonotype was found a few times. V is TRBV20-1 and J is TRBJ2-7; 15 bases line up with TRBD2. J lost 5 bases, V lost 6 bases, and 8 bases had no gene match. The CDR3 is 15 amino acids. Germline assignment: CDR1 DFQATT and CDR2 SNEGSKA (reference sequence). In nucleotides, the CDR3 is TGCAGTGCGCTCCGGACTAGCGGGGGGGCGGACGAGCAGTACTTC. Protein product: CSALRTSGGADEQYF.

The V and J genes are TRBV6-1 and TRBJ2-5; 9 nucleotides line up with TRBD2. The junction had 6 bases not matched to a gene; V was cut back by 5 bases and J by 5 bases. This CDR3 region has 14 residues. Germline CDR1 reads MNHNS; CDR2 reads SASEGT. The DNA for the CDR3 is TGTGCCAGCAGTTTTCCGGGACTAGCTGAGACCCAGTACTTC. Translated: CASSFPGLAETQYF.

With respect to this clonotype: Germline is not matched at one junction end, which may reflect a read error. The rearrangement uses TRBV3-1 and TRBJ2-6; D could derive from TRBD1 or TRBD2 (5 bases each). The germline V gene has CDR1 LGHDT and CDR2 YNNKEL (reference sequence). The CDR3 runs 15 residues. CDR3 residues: CASKNGGSGANVPTF. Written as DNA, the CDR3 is TGTGCCAGCAAGAATGGGGGATCTGGGGCCAACGTCCCGACTTTC. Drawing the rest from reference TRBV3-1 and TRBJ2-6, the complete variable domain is DTAVSQTPKYLVTQMGNDKSIKCEQNLGHDTMYWYKQDSKKFLKIMFSYNNKELIINETVPNRFSPKSPDKAHLNLHINSLELGDSAVYFCASKNGGSGANVPTFGAGSRLTVL.

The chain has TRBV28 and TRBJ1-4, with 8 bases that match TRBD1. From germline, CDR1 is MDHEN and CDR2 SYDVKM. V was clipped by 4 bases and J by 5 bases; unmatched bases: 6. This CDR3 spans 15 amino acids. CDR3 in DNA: TGTGCCAGCAGTTGGGTGGGACAGGAAAATGAAAAACTGTTTTTT. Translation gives CASSWVGQENEKLFF.

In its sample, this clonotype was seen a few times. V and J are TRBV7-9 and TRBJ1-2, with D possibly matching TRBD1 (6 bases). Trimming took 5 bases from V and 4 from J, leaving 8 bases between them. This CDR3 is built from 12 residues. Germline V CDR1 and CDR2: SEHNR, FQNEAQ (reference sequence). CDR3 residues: CASSRDIYGYTF. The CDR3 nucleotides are TGTGCCAGCAGCCGGGACATCTATGGCTACACCTTC.

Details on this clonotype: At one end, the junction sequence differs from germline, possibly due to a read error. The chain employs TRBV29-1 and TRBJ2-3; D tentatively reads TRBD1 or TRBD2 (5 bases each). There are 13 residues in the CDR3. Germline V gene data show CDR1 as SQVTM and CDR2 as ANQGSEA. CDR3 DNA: TGCAGCGTTGCGAGGGGTAGCACAGATATGCAGTATTTT. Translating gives CSVARGSTDMQYF.

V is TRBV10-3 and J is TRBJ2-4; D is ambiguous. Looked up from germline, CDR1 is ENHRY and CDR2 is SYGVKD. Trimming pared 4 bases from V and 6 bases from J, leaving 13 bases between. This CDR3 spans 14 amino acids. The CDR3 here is CAISGNPMGNIQYF. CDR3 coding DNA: TGTGCCATCAGTGGTAATCCTATGGGAAACATTCAGTACTTC.

The CDR3 spells CASSWVRMNTEAFF. CDR3 coding DNA: TGTGCCAGCAGTTGGGTGCGGATGAACACTGAAGCTTTCTTT. This sequence joins TRBV12-3 or TRBV12-4 and TRBJ1-1, with D uncertain. V lost 4 bases to trimming and J lost 0 bases, with 9 bases between them. The CDR3 spans 14 residues.

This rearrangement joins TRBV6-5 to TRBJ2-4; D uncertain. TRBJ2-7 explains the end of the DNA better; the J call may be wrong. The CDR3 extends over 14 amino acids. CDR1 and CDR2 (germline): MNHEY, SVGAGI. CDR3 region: CASSYSRKSYEQYF. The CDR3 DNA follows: TGTGCCAGCAGTTACTCGAGGAAGTCCTACGAGCAGTACTTC.

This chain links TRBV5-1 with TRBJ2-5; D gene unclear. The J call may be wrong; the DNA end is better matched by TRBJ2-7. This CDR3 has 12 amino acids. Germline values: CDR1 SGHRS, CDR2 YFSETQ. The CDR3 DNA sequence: TGCGCCAGCAGCCATTCAAAAAGCGAGCAGTACTTC. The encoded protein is CASSHSKSEQYF.

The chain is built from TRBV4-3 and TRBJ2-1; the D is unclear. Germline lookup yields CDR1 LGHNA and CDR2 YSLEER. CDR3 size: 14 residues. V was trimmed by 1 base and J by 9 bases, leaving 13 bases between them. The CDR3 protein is CASSQVLVLSEQFF. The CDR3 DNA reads TGCGCCAGCAGCCAAGTGCTAGTCCTTTCTGAGCAGTTCTTC.

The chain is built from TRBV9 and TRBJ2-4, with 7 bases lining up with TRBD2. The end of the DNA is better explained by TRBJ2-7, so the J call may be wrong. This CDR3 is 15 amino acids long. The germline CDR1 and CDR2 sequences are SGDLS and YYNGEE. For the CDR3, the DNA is TGTGCCAGCAGCGTAGAGGGCGGGAGCTCCTACGAGCAGTACTTC. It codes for CASSVEGGSSYEQYF.

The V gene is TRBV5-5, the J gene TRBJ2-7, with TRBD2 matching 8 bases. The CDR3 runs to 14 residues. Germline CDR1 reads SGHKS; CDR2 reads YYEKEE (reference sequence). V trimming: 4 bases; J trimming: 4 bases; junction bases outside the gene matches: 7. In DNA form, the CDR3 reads TGTGCCAGCAGCCACGGGACTAGACCTTACGAGCAGTACTTC. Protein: CASSHGTRPYEQYF.

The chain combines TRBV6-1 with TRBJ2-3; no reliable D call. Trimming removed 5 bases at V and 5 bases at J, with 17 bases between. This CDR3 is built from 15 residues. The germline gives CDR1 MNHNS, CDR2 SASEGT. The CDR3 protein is CASSPRRWGIDTQYF. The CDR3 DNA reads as TGTGCCAGCAGTCCGCGACGCTGGGGTATAGATACGCAGTATTTT.

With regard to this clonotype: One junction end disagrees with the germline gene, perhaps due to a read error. The CDR3 DNA is TGTGCCAGCAGTTTAGATTCACCCCCCCACTTT. It encodes CASSLDSPPHF. V usage is TRBV28 and J usage is TRBJ1-6; D unresolved. The CDR3 consists of 11 residues. Germline CDR1 MDHEN, CDR2 SYDVKM.

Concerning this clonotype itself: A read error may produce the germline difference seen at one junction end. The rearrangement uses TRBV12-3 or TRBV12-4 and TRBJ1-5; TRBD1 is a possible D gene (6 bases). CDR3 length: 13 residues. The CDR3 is CASCFGGKQPQHF. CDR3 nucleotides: TGTGCCAGCTGCTTCGGGGGCAAGCAGCCCCAGCATTTT.

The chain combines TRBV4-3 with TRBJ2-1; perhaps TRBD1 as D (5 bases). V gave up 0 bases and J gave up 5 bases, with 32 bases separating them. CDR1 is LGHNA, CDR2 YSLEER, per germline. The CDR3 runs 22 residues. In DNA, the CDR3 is TGCGCCAGCAGCCAAGATCCGCTCTACAGGAGCCAACTTACCTTACTTGACAATGAGCAGTTCTTC. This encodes CASSQDPLYRSQLTLLDNEQFF.

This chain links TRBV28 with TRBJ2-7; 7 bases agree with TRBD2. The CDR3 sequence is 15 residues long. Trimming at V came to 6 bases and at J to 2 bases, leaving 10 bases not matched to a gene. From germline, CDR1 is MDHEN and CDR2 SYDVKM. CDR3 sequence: CASSQAGTSTYEQYF. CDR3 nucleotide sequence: TGTGCCAGCAGCCAAGCGGGGACGTCCACCTACGAGCAGTACTTC.

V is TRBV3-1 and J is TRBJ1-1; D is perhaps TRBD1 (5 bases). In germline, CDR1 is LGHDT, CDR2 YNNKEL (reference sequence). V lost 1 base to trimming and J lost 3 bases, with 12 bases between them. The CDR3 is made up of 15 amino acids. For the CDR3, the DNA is TGTGCCAGCAGCCAAGTATCAGGGCTGGACACTGAAGCTTTCTTT. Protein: CASSQVSGLDTEAFF. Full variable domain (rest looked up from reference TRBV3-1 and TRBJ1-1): DTAVSQTPKYLVTQMGNDKSIKCEQNLGHDTMYWYKQDSKKFLKIMFSYNNKELIINETVPNRFSPKSPDKAHLNLHINSLELGDSAVYFCASSQVSGLDTEAFFGQGTRLTVV.

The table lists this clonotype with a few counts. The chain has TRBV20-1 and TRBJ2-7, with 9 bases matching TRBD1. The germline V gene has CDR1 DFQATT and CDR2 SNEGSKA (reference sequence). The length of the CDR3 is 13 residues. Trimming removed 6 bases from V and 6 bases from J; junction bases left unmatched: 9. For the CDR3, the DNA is TGCAGTGCGGACGGGAGGACAGGGGCCGAGCAGTACTTC. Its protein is CSADGRTGAEQYF.

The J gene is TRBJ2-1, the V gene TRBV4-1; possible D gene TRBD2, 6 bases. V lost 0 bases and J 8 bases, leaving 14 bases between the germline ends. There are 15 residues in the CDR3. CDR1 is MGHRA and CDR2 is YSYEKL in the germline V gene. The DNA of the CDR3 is TGCGCCAGCAGCCAAGAGAGGCTAGCGTGGGATGAGCAGTTCTTC. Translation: CASSQERLAWDEQFF.

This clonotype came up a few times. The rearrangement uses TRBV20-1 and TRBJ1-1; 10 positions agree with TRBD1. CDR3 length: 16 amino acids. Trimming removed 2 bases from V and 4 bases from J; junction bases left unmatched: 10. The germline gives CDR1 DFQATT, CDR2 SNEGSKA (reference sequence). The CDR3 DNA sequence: TGCAGTGCTAGAAAGACAGGGGGCATAGGTGGCACTGAAGCTTTCTTT. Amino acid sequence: CSARKTGGIGGTEAFF.

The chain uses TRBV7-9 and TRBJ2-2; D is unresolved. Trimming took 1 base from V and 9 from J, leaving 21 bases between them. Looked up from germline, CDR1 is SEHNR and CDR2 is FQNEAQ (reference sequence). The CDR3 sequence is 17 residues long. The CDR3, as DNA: TGTGCCAGCAGCTTAGAGCTACCCTATCGACCAACCAGGGAGCTGTTTTTT. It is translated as CASSLELPYRPTRELFF.